This T cell receptor (beta chain) was captured by sequencing in a study of control samples from healthy donors and cancer patients (dated by TCRdb to the early 2020s). CDR3 length: 15 amino acids, cysteine to phenylalanine. Here the CDR3 DNA is all that survives: 45 bases in frame from base 1. V gives up 1 base and J gives up 3 bases, and the segment between their germline ends measures 10 bases. Sequences SGHVS (CDR1) and FQNEAQ (CDR2) are obtained from the germline V gene. The library was prepared using the immunoSEQ multiplex PCR assay. Sourced from immuneACCESS, this table was stored by TCRdb with only in-frame sequences that have V and J called. A share of the clones is absent; for the studies checked, an unresolved V gene accounts for under half, and the remainder has no known explanation. Counted in this sample were roughly 450,000 clones; around 90% of them appeared once. The ten largest make up 5.5% to 7.5% of the sample.

Worth noting for this clone: The antigen it recognizes is unknown. No clone much larger than this one lies a single base away; base qualities are absent.

Sequencing was performed on PBMCs. This clonotype originated in a man aged 40-49 years with head and neck cancer. This sequence uses TRBV7-8 and TRBJ2-1, with TRBD2 as a weak D call on 6 bases. Here is the DNA: TGTGCCAGCAGCTTAGGCCTAGCGAACTACAATGAGCAGTTCTTC. This translates into CASSLGLANYNEQFF.